Listed here is a single T cell receptor (beta chain). The target of this receptor is not known. There are no base qualities to consult, and no much larger clone falls within one base. This entry is derived from a study of PD-L1 blockade in urothelial cancer (dated by TCRdb to between 2016 and 2019). About the full investigation: Therapy was started around 2014 for all patients, and atezolizumab 1,200 mg was administered intravenously every 3 weeks. About nine tenths of the roughly 29 patients were males with bladder-origin urothelial cancer, and about two thirds of the roughly 30 reported a prior smoking history. An ECOG performance status of 0 or 1 was recorded for the patients, and 0 to 3 prior chemotherapy regimens had been received by the patients. Blood samples were analyzed 3 weeks after the start of treatment (second dose) and 6 weeks after the start of treatment. A median of roughly 140,000 T cells and some 90,000 unique TCRs was obtained from blood samples, and a median clonality of approximately 0.08 was observed. The study was an exploratory multi-omic analysis of somatic, immune and clinical correlates of response to PD-L1 blockade with atezolizumab in urothelial cancer. Pretreatment tumor samples, along with matched peripheral blood collected serially before and after atezolizumab treatment, underwent TCR sequencing. Durable clinical benefit meant progression-free survival longer than 6 months, and TCR features were also tested against progression-free and overall survival. In the same patients who had TCR sequencing, pretreatment tumors also underwent whole exome sequencing and RNA sequencing. Several patients achieved durable clinical benefit and fewer than 25 did not. Pretreatment blood TCR-seq was available for 27 to 30 patients, at least one posttreatment blood collection was obtained for some 25 patients, and tumor TCR-seq was available for some 25 patients.

To estimate absolute template abundance from read counts, synthetic TCR analog templates were spiked into each PCR. The immunoSEQ assay was used to amplify TCRbeta CDR3 regions from genomic DNA with bias-controlled V and J gene primers. Rearranged TCRbeta segments were sequenced at approximately 20X coverage. The original pipeline was this. Sequencing errors were corrected by clustering, and CDR3s were annotated against IMGT so that V, D and J genes could be assigned. Downstream analyses used only productive TCRbeta rearrangements and left out out-of-frame or stop-codon sequences. Clonality was computed as one minus Shannon entropy normalized by the log of the number of unique productive sequences. Fisher's exact test with Benjamini-Hochberg correction, using a cutoff of adjusted p below 0.01, was how clones that differed between time points or between blood and tumor were identified. TCRdb obtained this table from immuneACCESS and retained in-frame rearrangements with V and J assigned. These tables miss some clones; where compared with another copy, unresolved V genes account for less than half of the shortfall, and the remainder is unexplained. For V, J and clone size, that table is used; D and trimming come from the DNA. In all, the sample holds 71,000 or so clones, and less than 90% of those were seen once. The biggest ten clones account for around 3.3% of the sample.

In the germline V gene, CDR1 corresponds to MGHRA and CDR2 to YSYEKL. Its CDR3 holds 15 amino acids, cysteine through phenylalanine. Of all the DNA, just the CDR3 is kept, 45 bases in frame from base 1. The V and J ends are trimmed by 4 bases and 3 bases, leaving 15 bases between them. Overall results and qualifications from the work: A pretreatment peripheral blood TCR clonality below the median was linked to improved progression-free and overall survival. Because the sample size was small (n ≈ 27) and many exploratory analyses were performed, the results are intended to be hypothesis-generating. Greater expansion of tumor-associated TCR clones in peripheral blood 3 weeks after the start of treatment was observed in patients with durable benefit (n of about 21, p = 0.022).

The cohort included roughly 30 patients with locally advanced or metastatic urothelial carcinoma who were treated at Memorial Sloan Kettering on a trial protocol. Peripheral blood mononuclear cells were collected pretreatment and during treatment, with between 1 and 8 total time points obtained per patient. The Qiagen DNeasy Blood extraction kit was used to purify genomic DNA from total PBMCs and tumor samples. PBMCs were collected pretreatment and during treatment and were isolated and stored as previously described. The chain couples TRBV4-1 to TRBJ1-2, with the D gene not clear enough to name. The sequencing used PBMCs, collected around atezolizumab (anti-PD-L1) treatment. This sequence was found in a man aged 55 to 70 with urothelial cancer. The nucleotides read TGCGCCAGCAGCCCGAATGCAGGTGAACACTATGGCTACACCTTC. The translation is CASSPNAGEHYGYTF.